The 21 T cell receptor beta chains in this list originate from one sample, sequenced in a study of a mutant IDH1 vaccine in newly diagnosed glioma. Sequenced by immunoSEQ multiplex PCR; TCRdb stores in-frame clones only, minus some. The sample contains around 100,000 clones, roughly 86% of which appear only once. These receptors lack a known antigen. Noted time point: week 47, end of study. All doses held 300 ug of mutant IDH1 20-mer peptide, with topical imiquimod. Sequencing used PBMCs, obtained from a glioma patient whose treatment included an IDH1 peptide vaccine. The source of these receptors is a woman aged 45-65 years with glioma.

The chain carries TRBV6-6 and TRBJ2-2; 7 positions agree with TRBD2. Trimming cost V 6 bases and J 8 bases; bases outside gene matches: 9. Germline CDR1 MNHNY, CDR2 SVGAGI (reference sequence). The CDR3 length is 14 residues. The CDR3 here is CASSVGTTGGELFF. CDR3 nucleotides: TGTGCCAGCAGCGTAGGGACTACTGGGGGGGAGCTGTTTTTT.

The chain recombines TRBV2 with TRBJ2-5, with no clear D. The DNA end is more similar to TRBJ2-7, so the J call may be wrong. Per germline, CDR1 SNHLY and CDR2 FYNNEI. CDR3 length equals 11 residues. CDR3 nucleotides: TGTGCCAGCAGTGAACTAGACGAGCAGTACTTC. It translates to CASSELDEQYF.

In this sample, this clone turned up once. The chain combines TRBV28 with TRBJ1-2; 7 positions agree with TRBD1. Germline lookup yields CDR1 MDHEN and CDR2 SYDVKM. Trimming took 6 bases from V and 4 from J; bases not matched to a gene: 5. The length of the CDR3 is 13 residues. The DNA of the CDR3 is TGTGCCAGCAGCCCGACAGGGAGCTATGGCTACACCTTC. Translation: CASSPTGSYGYTF.

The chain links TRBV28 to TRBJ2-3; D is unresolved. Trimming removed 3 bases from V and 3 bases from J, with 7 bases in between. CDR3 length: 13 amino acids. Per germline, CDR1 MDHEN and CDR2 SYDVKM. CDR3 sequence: CASSLPPTDTQYF. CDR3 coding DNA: TGTGCCAGCAGTTTGCCCCCAACAGATACGCAGTATTTT.

The CDR3: CASSMGQTDTQYF. The CDR3 nucleotides are TGCGCCAGCAGCATGGGACAGACAGATACGCAGTATTTT. This rearrangement joins TRBV5-1 to TRBJ2-3, with 7 bases fitting TRBD1. Germline-derived CDR1 and CDR2 are SGHRS and YFSETQ. The CDR3 totals 13 residues. The trim removed 4 bases at V and 3 bases at J, leaving 2 bases unmatched.

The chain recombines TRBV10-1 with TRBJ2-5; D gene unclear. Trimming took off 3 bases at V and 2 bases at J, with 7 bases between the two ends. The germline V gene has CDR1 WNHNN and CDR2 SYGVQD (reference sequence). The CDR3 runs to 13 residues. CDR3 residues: CASSDRIQETQYF. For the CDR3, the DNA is TGCGCCAGCAGTGACAGAATTCAAGAGACCCAGTACTTC.

DNA of the CDR3: TGTGCCTGGAGTGGTGGGCTAGTTACGCAGTATTTT. This gives the protein CAWSGGLVTQYF. This chain uses TRBV30 with TRBJ2-3; no definite D call. Germline CDR1 and CDR2: GTSNPN and SVGIG (reference sequence). Trimming cost V 1 base and J 8 bases, with 10 bases left between them. The CDR3 covers 12 residues.

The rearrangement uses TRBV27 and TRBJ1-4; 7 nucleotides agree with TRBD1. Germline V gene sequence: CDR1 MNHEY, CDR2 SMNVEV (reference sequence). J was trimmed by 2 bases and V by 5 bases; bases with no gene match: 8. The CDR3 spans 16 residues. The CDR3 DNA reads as TGTGCCAGCAGTCGCAGGGGGAGAGGCACTAATGAAAAACTGTTTTTT. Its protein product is CASSRRGRGTNEKLFF.

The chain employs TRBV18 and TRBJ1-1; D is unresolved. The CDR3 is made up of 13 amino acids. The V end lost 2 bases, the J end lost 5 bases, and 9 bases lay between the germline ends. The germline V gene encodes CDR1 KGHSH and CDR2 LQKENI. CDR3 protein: CASSPFGETEAFF. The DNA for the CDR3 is TGTGCCAGCTCACCATTCGGAGAGACTGAAGCTTTCTTT.

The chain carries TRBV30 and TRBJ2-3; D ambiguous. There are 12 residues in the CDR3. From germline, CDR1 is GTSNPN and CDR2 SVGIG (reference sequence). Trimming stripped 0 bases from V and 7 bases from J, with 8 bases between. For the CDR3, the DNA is TGTGCCTGGAGTGTACAAGCGAATACGCAGTATTTT. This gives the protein CAWSVQANTQYF.

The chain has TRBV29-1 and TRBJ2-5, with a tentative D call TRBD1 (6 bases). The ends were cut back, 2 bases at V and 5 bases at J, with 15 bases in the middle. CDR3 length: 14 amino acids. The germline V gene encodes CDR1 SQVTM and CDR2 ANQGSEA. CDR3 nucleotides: TGCAGCGTTGAAACCCGAGGGGGTCTCGAGACCCAGTACTTC. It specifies CSVETRGGLETQYF.

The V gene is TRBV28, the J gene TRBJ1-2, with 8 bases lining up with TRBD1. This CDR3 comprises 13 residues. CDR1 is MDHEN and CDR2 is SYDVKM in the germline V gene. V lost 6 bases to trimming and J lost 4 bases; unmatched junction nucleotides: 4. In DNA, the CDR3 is TGTGCCAGCAGCAACACAGGGGGCTATGGCTACACCTTC. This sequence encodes CASSNTGGYGYTF.

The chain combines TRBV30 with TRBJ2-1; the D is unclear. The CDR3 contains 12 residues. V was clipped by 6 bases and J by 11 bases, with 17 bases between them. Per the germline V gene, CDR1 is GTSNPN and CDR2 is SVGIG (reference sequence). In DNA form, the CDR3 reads TGTGCCTGTACCGCACCCGACCCCAAGCAGTTCTTC. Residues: CACTAPDPKQFF.

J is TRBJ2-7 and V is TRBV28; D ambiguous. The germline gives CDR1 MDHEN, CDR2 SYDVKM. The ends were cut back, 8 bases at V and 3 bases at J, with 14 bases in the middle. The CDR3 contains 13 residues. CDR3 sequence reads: CASGTSQGYEQYF. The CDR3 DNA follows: TGTGCCAGCGGAACAAGCCAAGGCTACGAGCAGTACTTC.

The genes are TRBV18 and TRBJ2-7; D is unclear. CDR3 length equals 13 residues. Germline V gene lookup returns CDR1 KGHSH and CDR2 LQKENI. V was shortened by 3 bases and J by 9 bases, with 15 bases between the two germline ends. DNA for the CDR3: TGTGCCAGCTCACCGAAACCCGAGATCAGGCAGTACTTC. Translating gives CASSPKPEIRQYF. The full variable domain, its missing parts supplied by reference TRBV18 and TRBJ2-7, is NAGVMQNPRHLVRRRGQEARLRCSPMKGHSHVYWYRQLPEEGLKFMVYLQKENIIDESGMPKERFSAEFPKEGPSILRIQQVVRGDSAAYFCASSPKPEIRQYFGPGTRLTVT.

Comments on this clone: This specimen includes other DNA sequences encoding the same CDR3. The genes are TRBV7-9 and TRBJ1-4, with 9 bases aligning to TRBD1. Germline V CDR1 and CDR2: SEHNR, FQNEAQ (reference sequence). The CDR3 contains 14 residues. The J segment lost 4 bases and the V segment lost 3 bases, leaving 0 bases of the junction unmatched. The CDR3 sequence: CASSLGQGNEKLFF. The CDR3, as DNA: TGTGCCAGCAGCTTGGGACAGGGTAATGAAAAACTGTTTTTT.

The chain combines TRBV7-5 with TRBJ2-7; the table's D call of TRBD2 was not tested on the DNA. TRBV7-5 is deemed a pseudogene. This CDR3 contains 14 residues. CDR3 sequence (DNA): TGTGCCAGAAGCCGTCCCCCGGGGGGACTCGAGCAGTACTTC. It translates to CARSRPPGGLEQYF.

As DNA, the CDR3 is TGTGCCAGCAGCACCAGACTAGCGGGAGGCACAGATACGCAGTATTTT. Its translation: CASSTRLAGGTDTQYF. This rearrangement joins TRBV7-6 to TRBJ2-3; the match to TRBD2 covers 12 bases. V gave up 5 bases and J gave up 1 base; unmatched junction bases: 4. The germline gives CDR1 SGHVS, CDR2 FNYEAQ. The length of the CDR3 is 16 residues. The full variable domain, rest sourced from reference TRBV7-6 and TRBJ2-3, is GAGVSQSPRYKVTKRGQDVALRCDPISGHVSLYWYRQALGQGPEFLTYFNYEAQQDKSGLPNDRFSAERPEGSISTLTIQRTEQRDSAMYRCASSTRLAGGTDTQYFGPGTRLTVL.

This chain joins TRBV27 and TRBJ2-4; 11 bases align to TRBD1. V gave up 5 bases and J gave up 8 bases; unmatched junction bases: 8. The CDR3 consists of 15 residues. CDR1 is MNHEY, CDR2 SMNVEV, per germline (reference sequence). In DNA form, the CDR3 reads TGTGCCAGCAGTCCGCGCGGACAGGGGGCGTACATTCAGTACTTC. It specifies CASSPRGQGAYIQYF.

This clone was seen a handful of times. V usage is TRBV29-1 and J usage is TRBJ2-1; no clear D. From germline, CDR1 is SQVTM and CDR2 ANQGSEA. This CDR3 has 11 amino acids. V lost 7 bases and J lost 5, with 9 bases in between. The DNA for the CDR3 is TGCAGCGCCGGACCGGACAATGAGCAGTTCTTC. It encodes CSAGPDNEQFF.

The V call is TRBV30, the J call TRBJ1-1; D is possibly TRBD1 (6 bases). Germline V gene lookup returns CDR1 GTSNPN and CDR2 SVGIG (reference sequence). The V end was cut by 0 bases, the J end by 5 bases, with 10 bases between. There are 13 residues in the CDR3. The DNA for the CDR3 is TGTGCCTGGAGTGTGCAGGGGAGGACTGAAGCTTTCTTT. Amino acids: CAWSVQGRTEAFF.